This entry concerns a single TCR beta chain. Trimming shortened V by 9 bases and J by 2 bases, and 8 bases separated the two germline ends. Per germline, CDR1 SNHLY and CDR2 FYNNEI. CDR3 length: 11 residues. This table comes from immunoSEQ multiplex PCR, and its TCRdb copy is limited to in-frame clones, with some not included. The repertoire holds over 100,000 clones, with around 87% as singletons. The sample comes from a study of T cell responses to AZD1222 COVID-19 vaccine. The source of this sequence is an adult who received the AZD1222 COVID-19 vaccine. Sequencing was performed on peripheral blood, taken 28 days after the second AZD1222 dose. V usage is TRBV2 and J usage is TRBJ2-7; weak D call: TRBD1 (6 bases). DNA for the CDR3: TGTGCCAGTAGGACAGCCTACGAGCAGTACTTC. Translated, it gives CASRTAYEQYF.